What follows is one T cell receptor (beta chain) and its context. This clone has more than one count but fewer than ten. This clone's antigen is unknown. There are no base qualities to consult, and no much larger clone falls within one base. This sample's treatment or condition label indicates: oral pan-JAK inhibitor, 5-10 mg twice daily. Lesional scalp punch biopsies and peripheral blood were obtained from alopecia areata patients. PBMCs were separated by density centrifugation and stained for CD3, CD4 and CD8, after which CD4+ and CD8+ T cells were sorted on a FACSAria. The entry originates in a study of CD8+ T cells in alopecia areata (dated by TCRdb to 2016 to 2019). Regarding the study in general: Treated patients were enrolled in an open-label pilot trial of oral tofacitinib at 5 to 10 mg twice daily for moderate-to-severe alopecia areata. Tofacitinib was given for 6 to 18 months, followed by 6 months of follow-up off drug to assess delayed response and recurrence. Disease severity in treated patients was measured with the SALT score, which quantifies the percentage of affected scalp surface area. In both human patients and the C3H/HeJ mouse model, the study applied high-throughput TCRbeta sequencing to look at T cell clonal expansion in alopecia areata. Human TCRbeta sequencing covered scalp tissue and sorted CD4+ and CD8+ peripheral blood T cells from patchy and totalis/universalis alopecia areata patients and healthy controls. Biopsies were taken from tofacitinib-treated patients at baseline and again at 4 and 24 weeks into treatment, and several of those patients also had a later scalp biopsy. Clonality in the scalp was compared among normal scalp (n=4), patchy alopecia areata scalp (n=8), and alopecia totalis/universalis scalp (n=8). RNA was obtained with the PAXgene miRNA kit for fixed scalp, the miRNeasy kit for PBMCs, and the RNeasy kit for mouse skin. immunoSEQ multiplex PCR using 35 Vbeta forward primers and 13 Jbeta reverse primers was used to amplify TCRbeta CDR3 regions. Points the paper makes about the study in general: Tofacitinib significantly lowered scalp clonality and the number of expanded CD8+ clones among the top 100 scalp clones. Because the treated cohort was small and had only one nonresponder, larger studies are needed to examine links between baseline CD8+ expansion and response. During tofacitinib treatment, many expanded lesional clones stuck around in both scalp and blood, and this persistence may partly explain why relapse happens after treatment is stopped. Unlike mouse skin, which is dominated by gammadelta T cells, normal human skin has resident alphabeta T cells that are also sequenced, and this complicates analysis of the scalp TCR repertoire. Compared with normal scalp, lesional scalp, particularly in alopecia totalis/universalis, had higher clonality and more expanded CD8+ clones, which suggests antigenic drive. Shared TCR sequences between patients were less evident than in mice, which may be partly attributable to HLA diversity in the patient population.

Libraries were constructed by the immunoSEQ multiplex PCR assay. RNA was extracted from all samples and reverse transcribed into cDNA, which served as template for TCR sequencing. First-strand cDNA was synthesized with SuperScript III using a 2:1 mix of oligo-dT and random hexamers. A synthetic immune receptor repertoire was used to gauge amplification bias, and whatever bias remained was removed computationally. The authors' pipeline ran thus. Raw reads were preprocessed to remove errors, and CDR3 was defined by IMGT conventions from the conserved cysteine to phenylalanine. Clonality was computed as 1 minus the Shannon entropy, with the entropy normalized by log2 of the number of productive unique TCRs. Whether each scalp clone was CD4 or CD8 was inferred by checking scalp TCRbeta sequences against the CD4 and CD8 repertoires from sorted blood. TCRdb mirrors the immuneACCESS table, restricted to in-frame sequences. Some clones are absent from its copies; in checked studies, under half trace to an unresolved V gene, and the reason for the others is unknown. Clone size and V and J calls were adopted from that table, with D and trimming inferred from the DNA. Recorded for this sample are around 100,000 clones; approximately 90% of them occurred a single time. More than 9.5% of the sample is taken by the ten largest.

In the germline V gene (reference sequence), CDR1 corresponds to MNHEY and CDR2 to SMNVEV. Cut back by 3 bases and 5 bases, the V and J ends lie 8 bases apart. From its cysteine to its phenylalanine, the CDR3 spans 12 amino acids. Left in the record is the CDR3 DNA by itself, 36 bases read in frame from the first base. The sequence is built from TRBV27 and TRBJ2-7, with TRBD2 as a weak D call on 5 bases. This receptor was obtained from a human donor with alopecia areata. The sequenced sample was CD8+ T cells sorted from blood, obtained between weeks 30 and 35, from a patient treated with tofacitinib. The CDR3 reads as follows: CASSLVGDEQYF. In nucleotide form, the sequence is TGTGCCAGCAGTTTGGTCGGGGACGAGCAGTACTTC.